The clone carrying this T cell receptor beta chain turned up a few times. No antigen is known for it. The data are from a study of radiotherapy plus CTLA-4 blockade in lung cancer. Study in general: For 18% of patients, objective responses occurred, and about 30% had disease control. Study-wide findings and caveats: Radiotherapy plus ipilimumab was followed by expansion in blood of tumor-derived TCR clones.

Repertoires were generated with immunoSEQ multiplex PCR, while TCRdb's copy carries only in-frame clones and drops some. The profile shows fewer than 100,000 clones, around 83% of them singletons. The sample consisted of peripheral blood, taken from a patient treated with radiotherapy plus ipilimumab. This TCR came from a human donor with non-small cell lung cancer who had stable disease on radiotherapy plus ipilimumab.

CDR3 DNA: TGTGCCAGCAGCCAATCCCGTGGCTACACCTTC. Amino acid sequence: CASSQSRGYTF. The chain uses TRBV16 and TRBJ1-2; D ambiguous. CDR1 is KGHSY, CDR2 FQNENV, per germline. The CDR3 consists of 11 residues. V shed 0 bases and J shed 7 bases, with 3 bases lying between them. Based on the CDR3 plus reference TRBV16 and TRBJ1-2, the full variable domain is GEEVAQTPKHLVRGEGQKAKLYCAPIKGHSYVFWYQQVLKNEFKFLISFQNENVFDETGMPKERFSAKCLPNSPCSLEIQATKLEDSAVYFCASSQSRGYTFGSGTRLTVV.